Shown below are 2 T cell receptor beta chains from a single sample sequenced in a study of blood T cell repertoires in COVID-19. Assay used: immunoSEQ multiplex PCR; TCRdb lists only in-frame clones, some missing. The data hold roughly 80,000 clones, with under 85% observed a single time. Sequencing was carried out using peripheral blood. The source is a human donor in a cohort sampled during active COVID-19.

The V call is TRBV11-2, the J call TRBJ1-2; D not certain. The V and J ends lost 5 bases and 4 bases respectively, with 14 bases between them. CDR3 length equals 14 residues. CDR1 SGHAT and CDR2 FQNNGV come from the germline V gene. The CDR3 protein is CASSVTTEIYGYTF. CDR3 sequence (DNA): TGTGCCAGCAGCGTTACAACGGAGATCTATGGCTACACCTTC.

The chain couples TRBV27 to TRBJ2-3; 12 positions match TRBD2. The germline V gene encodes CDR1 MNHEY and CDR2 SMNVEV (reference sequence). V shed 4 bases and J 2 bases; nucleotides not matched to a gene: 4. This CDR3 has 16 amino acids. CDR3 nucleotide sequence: TGTGCCAGCAGTTGGGGGACTAGCGGGTACACAGATACGCAGTATTTT. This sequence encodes CASSWGTSGYTDTQYF.